This T cell receptor (beta chain) was sequenced for a study of technical replicates of blood from a few donors. Sequenced by immunoSEQ multiplex PCR; TCRdb stores in-frame clones only, minus some. The sample holds about 12,000 clones, 85% to 95% seen once. The material sequenced was PBMCs. The receptor was derived from a human donor in good health.

CDR3 coding DNA: TGTGCCAGCAGCCCAGGACTAGGGTCCTACAATGAGCAGTTCTTC. Translation: CASSPGLGSYNEQFF. The chain employs TRBV11-3 and TRBJ2-1; 7 nucleotides agree with TRBD2. The V gene's germline CDR1 is SGHNT and CDR2 YENEEA. CDR3 length: 15 residues. Unmatched junction bases numbered 5, after V lost 5 bases and J lost 1 base.